These 6 T cell receptor beta chains originate from one sample sequenced in a study of blood T cell repertoires in COVID-19. The method was immunoSEQ multiplex PCR; TCRdb's version includes in-frame clones alone and lacks a portion of them. The sample has 350,000 or so clones, around nine tenths seen once. The sample consisted of PBMCs or T cells enriched from blood (not recorded which). These receptors all stem from a woman aged 25-40 years who had been exposed to COVID-19.

This clone was seen only once. The chain combines TRBV19 with TRBJ2-5, with TRBD2 identical over 11 bases. The germline V gene encodes CDR1 LNHDA and CDR2 SQIVND (reference sequence). This CDR3 has 15 residues. Unmatched junction bases numbered 5, after V lost 6 bases and J lost 2 bases. The CDR3 here is CASSGLAGRQETQYF. The CDR3 coding sequence is TGTGCCAGTAGCGGACTAGCGGGTAGACAAGAGACCCAGTACTTC.

This chain joins TRBV2 and TRBJ2-1, with a weak D call TRBD2 (5 bases). Trimming left V 7 bases short and J 0 bases short, with 7 bases between. The length of the CDR3 is 13 residues. Germline CDR1 is SNHLY and CDR2 is FYNNEI. CDR3 protein: CASTGYSYNEQFF. CDR3 bases: TGTGCCAGCACGGGGTACTCCTACAATGAGCAGTTCTTC.

The J gene is TRBJ2-7, the V gene TRBV6-5; D might be TRBD2 (7 bases). From germline, CDR1 is MNHEY and CDR2 SVGAGI. V gave up 3 bases and J gave up 3 bases, with 12 bases separating them. The CDR3 sequence is 14 residues long. The CDR3 DNA sequence: TGTGCCAGCAGTTATCGGGGGGCGCGCTACGAGCAGTACTTC. Its protein product is CASSYRGARYEQYF.

The rearrangement uses TRBV28 and TRBJ2-2; possible D gene TRBD2, 5 bases. Between the trimmed V and J ends, which lost 6 bases and 4 bases, there was a span of 12 bases. The CDR3 consists of 14 residues. Germline assignment: CDR1 MDHEN and CDR2 SYDVKM. The CDR3 sequence: CASRTRTFTGELFF. Here the CDR3 DNA reads TGTGCCAGCAGGACCCGGACTTTCACCGGGGAGCTGTTTTTT.

The chain uses TRBV7-9 and TRBJ1-2; D possibly corresponds to TRBD1 (5 bases). V was shortened by 5 bases and J by 5 bases, with 15 bases between the two germline ends. This CDR3 is built from 14 residues. Germline V gives CDR1 SEHNR, CDR2 FQNEAQ (reference sequence). As DNA, the CDR3 is TGTGCCAGCAGCCCAAGGGGCGGTGGATATGGCTACACCTTC. Protein sequence: CASSPRGGGYGYTF. Full variable domain (missing parts from reference TRBV7-9 and TRBJ1-2): DTGVSQNPRHKITKRGQNVTFRCDPISEHNRLYWYRQTLGQGPEFLTYFQNEAQLEKSRLLSDRFSAERPKGSFSTLEIQRTEQGDSAMYLCASSPRGGGYGYTFGSGTRLTVV.

CDR3 nucleotides: TGTGCCAGCAGCTTAAATCAGGGGGCGACCACTGAAGCTTTCTTT. This sequence encodes CASSLNQGATTEAFF. The chain has TRBV7-3 and TRBJ1-1; 8 positions agree with TRBD1. CDR3 size: 15 residues. Germline V gene sequence: CDR1 SGHTA, CDR2 FQGTGA. With 1 base clipped from V and 4 bases from J, the junction kept 5 bases outside the gene matches.